Each of the 23 T cell receptor beta chains below was sequenced from the same sample in a study of T cell repertoires in cytomegalovirus infection (dated by TCRdb to between 2017 and 2020). The instrument was an Illumina HiSeq 1500. The public reads were reanalyzed by TCRdb: fastp trimming at Q25, MiXCR alignment, in-frame beta chains only. Each entry is one CDR3 protein sequence, shown with its most common DNA and genes. The sample table lists about 160,000 distinct CDR3 sequences, less than 25% of them with a count of one. 25% of the sample rests with the top ten. The intended sense of this specimen's treatment or condition label: in vitro stimulation with specific CMV peptide epitopes to enrich CMV-specific T cells. What these receptors recognize is not known. The sequenced sample was CD8+ T cells from cultured PBMCs, obtained from culture after CMV antigen stimulation. All receptors come from a human donor in good health (CMV status not recorded). Some clones in this sample may be carry-over from other donors' samples.

The CDR3 bases are TGTGCCAGTTCGGGTCCTATGATTTGGTATTTT. Translation: CASSGPMIWYF. The chain carries TRBV19 and TRBJ2-3; D gene uncertain. V gave up 8 bases and J gave up 14 bases, with 17 bases separating them. CDR1 is LNHDA and CDR2 is SQIVND in the germline V gene (reference sequence). The CDR3 contains 11 residues.

This chain connects TRBV6-2 or TRBV6-3 to TRBJ1-1, with a possible D match to TRBD1 (5 bases). Germline CDR1 and CDR2: MNHEY and SVGEGT. V was cut by 0 bases and J by 3 bases, with 11 bases left in between. The CDR3 consists of 15 residues. The CDR3 here is CASSYSTLGDTEAFF. DNA of the CDR3: TGTGCCAGCAGTTACTCAACACTAGGGGACACTGAAGCTTTCTTT.

The chain links TRBV20-1 to TRBJ2-7; possible D gene TRBD1, 6 bases. In germline, CDR1 is DFQATT, CDR2 SNEGSKA (reference sequence). The CDR3 runs to 13 residues. The germline V and J ends were trimmed by 2 bases and 0 bases, with 8 bases remaining between them. CDR3 protein: CSARLDSSYEQYF. CDR3 in DNA: TGCAGTGCTAGACTGGACAGCTCCTACGAGCAGTACTTC.

This clonotype was seen more than once but under ten times. The chain combines TRBV4-3 with TRBJ2-5; D is tentatively TRBD1 or TRBD2 (5 bases each). V lost 4 bases to trimming and J lost 5 bases, with 17 bases between them. The CDR3 is made up of 15 amino acids. Germline loops: CDR1 LGHNA, CDR2 YSLEER. The CDR3 here is CASSLKTGTEETQYF. The CDR3 DNA reads as TGCGCCAGCAGCCTGAAGACGGGGACGGAGGAGACCCAGTACTTC.

This clonotype was found a few times. V gene TRBV20-1 combines with J gene TRBJ2-1; 7 nucleotides match TRBD1. The V and J ends lost 0 bases and 8 bases, in that order; junction bases with no gene match: 13. Germline CDR1 is DFQATT and CDR2 is SNEGSKA (reference sequence). The length of the CDR3 is 16 residues. The CDR3: CSARDEGAGTDHEQFF. CDR3 in DNA: TGCAGTGCTAGAGATGAGGGGGCCGGGACCGACCATGAGCAGTTCTTC.

This rearrangement joins TRBV7-6 to TRBJ2-5; TRBD2 aligns across 8 bases. The junction had 6 bases not matched to a gene; V was cut back by 4 bases and J by 5 bases. Germline V gene lookup returns CDR1 SGHVS and CDR2 FNYEAQ. The CDR3 has 14 residues. The CDR3 nucleotides are TGTGCCAGCAGCTCGCGGCGGGGGGCGGAGACCCAGTACTTC. Amino acid sequence: CASSSRRGAETQYF.

Ten or more counts support this clonotype. The chain has TRBV7-8 and TRBJ2-6; the D is unclear. This CDR3 contains 18 residues. The V end lost 1 base, the J end lost 2 bases, and 15 bases lay between the germline ends. Germline V gene data show CDR1 as SGHVS and CDR2 as FQNEAQ. The CDR3 is CASSLDFGVSAGANVLTF. CDR3 sequence (DNA): TGTGCCAGCAGCTTAGATTTTGGGGTCTCGGCTGGGGCCAACGTCCTGACTTTC.

This clonotype has only a few counts. CDR3 amino acids: CASSQDREIKDGYTF. As DNA, the CDR3 is TGCGCCAGCAGCCAAGACCGGGAGATTAAGGATGGCTACACCTTC. The V and J genes are TRBV4-3 and TRBJ1-2; D call uncertain. Germline-derived CDR1 and CDR2 are LGHNA and YSLEER. This CDR3 has 15 amino acids. Between the trimmed V and J ends, which lost 0 bases and 6 bases, there was a span of 14 bases.

The chain links TRBV12-3 or TRBV12-4 to TRBJ1-5, with TRBD1 as a possible D gene (6 bases). Trimming removed 6 bases from V and 3 bases from J, with 9 bases in between. The CDR3 covers 13 residues. The CDR3 spells CASRGQINQPQHF. The DNA for the CDR3 is TGTGCCAGCAGAGGACAGATCAATCAGCCCCAGCATTTT.

This chain connects TRBV28 to TRBJ2-3, with a tentative D call TRBD2 (5 bases). The CDR3 is made up of 18 amino acids. V lost 3 bases and J lost 2, with 21 bases in between. The germline V gene has CDR1 MDHEN and CDR2 SYDVKM. CDR3 sequence: CASSFTRLAGPSTDTQYF. Written as DNA, the CDR3 is TGTGCCAGCAGTTTTACTAGATTGGCAGGCCCTTCCACAGATACGCAGTATTTT.

The rearrangement links TRBV11-2 to TRBJ1-5; 8 nucleotides line up with TRBD1. Germline lookup yields CDR1 SGHAT and CDR2 FQNNGV. The CDR3 covers 15 residues. The ends lost 5 bases at V and 5 bases at J; junction bases unmatched: 8. CDR3 bases: TGTGCCAGCAGCCGGGGGACAGGAAGGGATCAGCCCCAGCATTTT. This encodes CASSRGTGRDQPQHF.

This clonotype has ten or more counts. The CDR3 DNA reads as TGTGCCAGCAGCTTAGCGGACAGCTGGCAAGAGACCCAGTACTTC. It encodes CASSLADSWQETQYF. This rearrangement joins TRBV7-2 to TRBJ2-5, with D possibly being TRBD1 (6 bases). The germline gives CDR1 SGHTA, CDR2 FQGNSA. This CDR3 comprises 15 residues. Trimming shortened V by 0 bases and J by 2 bases, and 10 bases separated the two germline ends.

A few counts support this clonotype. The chain is built from TRBV7-6 and TRBJ1-1; no firm D call. Trimming left V 5 bases short and J 1 base short, with 8 bases between. Looked up from germline, CDR1 is SGHVS and CDR2 is FNYEAQ. The CDR3 sequence is 13 residues long. The CDR3 coding sequence is TGTGCCAGCAGCAAGCGACGGAACACTGAAGCTTTCTTT. It encodes CASSKRRNTEAFF.

The chain joins TRBV7-2 to TRBJ2-7, with D perhaps TRBD1 (6 bases). CDR1 and CDR2 from the germline V gene are SGHTA and FQGNSA. This CDR3 is 13 amino acids long. V gave up 4 bases and J gave up 6 bases, with 13 bases separating them. The chain's CDR3 is CASSSTGSLEQYF. The CDR3 DNA reads as TGTGCCAGCAGCTCCACAGGGTCGCTCGAGCAGTACTTC.

This clonotype occurred a few times. The chain is built from TRBV2 and TRBJ1-4, with TRBD1 matching 8 bases. The length of the CDR3 is 16 residues. The trim removed 2 bases at V and 5 bases at J, leaving 7 bases unmatched. Germline CDR1 is SNHLY and CDR2 is FYNNEI. The CDR3 bases are TGTGCCAGCAGTGAATTGCGTAGGACAGGGAATGAAAAACTGTTTTTT. Protein product: CASSELRRTGNEKLFF.

This clonotype showed up just a few times. The DNA of the CDR3 is TGTGCCAGCAGTGAACGGGACATCAGGGACTACGAGCAGTACTTC. This encodes CASSERDIRDYEQYF. The genes are TRBV6-1 and TRBJ2-7, with D tentatively TRBD1 (6 bases). V lost 2 bases to trimming and J lost 3 bases, with 14 bases between them. CDR1 and CDR2 (germline): MNHNS, SASEGT. The CDR3 length is 15 residues.

This clonotype has only a few counts. V and J are TRBV12-3 or TRBV12-4 and TRBJ1-4; 7 bases line up with TRBD1. This CDR3 is 18 amino acids long. V lost 5 bases, J lost 3 bases, and 15 bases stayed unmatched. In DNA, the CDR3 is TGTGCCAGCAGTCAAACAGGGGCGGCATCCGGAGCTAATGAAAAACTGTTTTTT. Protein product: CASSQTGAASGANEKLFF.

A few counts support this clonotype. The genes are TRBV10-1 and TRBJ2-7, with D possibly TRBD1 on 6 matching bases. Germline V CDR1 and CDR2: WNHNN, SYGVQD (reference sequence). V was cut by 3 bases and J by 0 bases, with 12 bases left in between. This CDR3 region has 15 residues. The CDR3 sequence: CASSELPGDSYEQYF. CDR3 DNA: TGCGCCAGCAGTGAACTTCCAGGGGACTCCTACGAGCAGTACTTC.

Turning to this clonotype: This clone may be a read error of a much larger clone one base away. This chain uses TRBV5-5 with TRBJ1-2; D not resolved. V lost 1 base and J 1 base, leaving 5 bases between the germline ends. CDR1 is SGHKS and CDR2 is YYEKEE in the germline V gene (reference sequence). The CDR3 is 13 amino acids. CDR3 coding DNA: TGTGCCAGCAGCTTGAATGTTAACTATGGCTACACCTTC. Translated, it gives CASSLNVNYGYTF. The full variable domain, in which reference TRBV5-5 and TRBJ1-2 provide the parts outside the CDR3, is DAGVTQSPTHLIKTRGQQVTLRCSPISGHKSVSWYQQVLGQGPQFIFQYYEKEERGRGNFPDRFSARQFPNYSSELNVNALLLGDSALYLCASSLNVNYGYTFGSGTRLTVV.

The sample holds a few counts of this clonotype. The chain carries TRBV7-2 and TRBJ1-2; 8 bases match TRBD1. V was clipped by 4 bases and J by 4 bases; unmatched bases: 8. Germline V gives CDR1 SGHTA, CDR2 FQGNSA. CDR3 length equals 15 residues. The CDR3 nucleotides are TGTGCCAGCAGCTACCCAGGGGGCGCTTCCTATGGCTACACCTTC. This gives the protein CASSYPGGASYGYTF.

The chain links TRBV12-3 or TRBV12-4 to TRBJ1-1, with 9 bases fitting TRBD1. The ends lost 3 bases at V and 6 bases at J; junction bases unmatched: 5. This CDR3 has 14 residues. CDR3 region: CASSFRQGGSEAFF. The DNA for the CDR3 is TGTGCCAGCAGTTTCCGACAGGGGGGGTCTGAAGCTTTCTTT.

This clonotype was counted between two and nine times. CDR3 nucleotides: TGCGCCAGCAGCTCCCCCCGACGTTATGGCTACACCTTC. Protein sequence: CASSSPRRYGYTF. The J gene is TRBJ1-2, the V gene TRBV4-1, with D hard to call. Germline CDR1 and CDR2: MGHRA and YSYEKL. This CDR3 contains 13 residues. V dropped 5 bases and J dropped 5 bases, with 12 bases sitting between them.

This chain joins TRBV6-5 and TRBJ2-2, with 9 bases identical to TRBD1. The V segment lost 6 bases and the J segment 6 bases; nucleotides outside the gene matches: 11. CDR1 MNHEY and CDR2 SVGAGI come from the germline V gene. The CDR3 covers 16 residues. The CDR3 region has the DNA TGTGCCAGCAGCTCGGGACAGGGCGAAAAGGCCGGGGAGCTGTTTTTT. Amino acids: CASSSGQGEKAGELFF.